This T cell receptor beta chain was sequenced in a study of Graves' ophthalmopathy and Graves' hyperthyroidism. Study findings and constraints: Also, most clonotypes expanded in the thyroid above 0.001 frequency appeared in blood.

Many counts were recorded for this clonotype. Its antigen is unidentified. Orbital computed tomography, together with clinical symptoms, serum thyroxine, TRAb and thyroid ultrasound, was used for diagnosis. Fresh peripheral blood, around 10 ml, was the PBMC source. V dropped 6 bases and J dropped 3 bases, with 17 bases sitting between them. Per germline, CDR1 MGHRA and CDR2 YSYEKL. The CDR3 length is 15 residues. RNA transcripts yielded amplified TCR beta CDR3 regions. An opening RT-PCR round employed HTBI primers and preceded a second-round multiplex PCR. TCRdb reprocessed the multiplex PCR reads with MiXCR, giving one entry per CDR3 protein. Of some 350,000 distinct CDR3 sequences in the sample, about a sixth were seen once.

Material: peripheral blood. The chain recombines TRBV4-1 with TRBJ1-1; possible D gene TRBD1, 6 bases. This receptor was taken from an adult woman with stable Graves' hyperthyroidism. The CDR3 coding sequence is TGCGCCAGCAGACGGGTCGGGGGCGCGGACACTGAAGCTTTCTTT. This translates into CASRRVGGADTEAFF.